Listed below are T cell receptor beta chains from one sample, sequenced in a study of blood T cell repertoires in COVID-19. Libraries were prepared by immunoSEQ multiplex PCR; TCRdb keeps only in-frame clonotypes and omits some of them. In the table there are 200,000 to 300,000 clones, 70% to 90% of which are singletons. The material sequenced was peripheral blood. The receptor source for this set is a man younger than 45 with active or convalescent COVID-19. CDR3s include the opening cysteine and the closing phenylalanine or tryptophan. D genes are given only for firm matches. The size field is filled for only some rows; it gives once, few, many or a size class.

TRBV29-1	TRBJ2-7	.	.	CSVVAGQSYEQYF	TGCAGCGTTGTTGCTGGGCAGAGCTACGAGCAGTACTTC
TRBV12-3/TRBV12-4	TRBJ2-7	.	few	CASSLFNYEQYF	TGTGCCAGCAGCCTTTTTAACTACGAGCAGTACTTC
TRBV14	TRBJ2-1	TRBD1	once	CASSPGQVLYNEQFF	TGTGCCAGCAGCCCGGGACAGGTATTGTACAATGAGCAGTTCTTC
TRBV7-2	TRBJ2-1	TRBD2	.	CASSPEPGLAGGQVSEQFF	TGTGCCAGCAGCCCGGAGCCGGGACTAGCGGGGGGGCAGGTCAGTGAGCAGTTCTTC
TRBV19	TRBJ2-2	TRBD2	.	CASSIGSGGPRNTGELFF	TGTGCCAGTAGTATTGGTAGCGGGGGGCCACGGAACACCGGGGAGCTGTTTTTT
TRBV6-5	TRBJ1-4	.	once	CASSLNSATNEKLFF	TGTGCCAGCAGCCTGAACAGTGCAACTAATGAAAAACTGTTTTTT
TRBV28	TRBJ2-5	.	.	CASSFQRETQYF	TGTGCCAGCAGTTTCCAGAGGGAGACCCAGTACTTC
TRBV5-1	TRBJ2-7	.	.	CASSLAISGVSLYEQYF	TGCGCCAGCAGCTTGGCCATCTCCGGGGTATCCCTTTACGAGCAGTACTTC
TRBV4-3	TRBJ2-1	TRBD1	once	CASSQLGQGREQFF	TGCGCCAGCAGCCAGCTGGGACAGGGGAGGGAGCAGTTCTTC
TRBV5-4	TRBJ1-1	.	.	CASSRTQGGNTEAFF	TGTGCCAGCAGCCGAACCCAGGGAGGGAACACTGAAGCTTTCTTT
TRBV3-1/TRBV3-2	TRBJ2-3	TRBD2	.	CASSQVGRAGGTDTQYF	TGTGCCAGCAGCCAAGTCGGCCGAGCGGGGGGCACAGATACGCAGTATTTT
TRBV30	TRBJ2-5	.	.	CTWSAKGGSQETQYF	TGTACCTGGAGCGCCAAAGGGGGAAGCCAAGAGACCCAGTACTTC
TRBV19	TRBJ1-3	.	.	CASHRLSGNTIYF	TGTGCCAGCCACCGACTCTCTGGAAACACCATATATTTT
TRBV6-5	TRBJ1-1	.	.	CAGAPTTAMNTEAFF	TGTGCCGGGGCCCCCACAACGGCGATGAACACTGAAGCTTTCTTT
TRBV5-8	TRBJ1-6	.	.	CASSYGQTLNSPLHF	TGTGCCAGCAGCTACGGACAGACCTTGAATTCACCCCTCCACTTT
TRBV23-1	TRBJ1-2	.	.	CAGWEADNNYGYTF	TGCGCCGGCTGGGAGGCAGACAATAACTATGGCTACACCTTC
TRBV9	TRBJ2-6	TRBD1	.	CASSISDRAGANVLTF	TGTGCCAGCAGCATAAGTGACAGGGCTGGGGCCAACGTCCTGACTTTC
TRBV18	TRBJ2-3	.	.	CASSPSRDFTDTQYF	TGTGCCAGCTCTCCATCCCGGGACTTCACAGATACGCAGTATTTT
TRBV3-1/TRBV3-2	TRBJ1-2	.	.	CASSQAPAELNFYGYTF	TGTGCCAGCAGCCAAGCCCCCGCGGAACTCAACTTCTATGGCTACACCTTC
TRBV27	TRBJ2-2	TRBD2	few	CASRTGGGLNTGELFF	TGTGCCAGCAGAACCGGGGGGGGGCTGAACACCGGGGAGCTGTTTTTT
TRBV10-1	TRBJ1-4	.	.	CASSPSGTGGEKLFF	TGCGCCAGCAGCCCCTCCGGGACTGGGGGTGAAAAACTGTTTTTT
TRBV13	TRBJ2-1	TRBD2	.	CASTKSGGYNEQFF	TGTGCCAGCACCAAGTCGGGGGGATACAATGAGCAGTTCTTC
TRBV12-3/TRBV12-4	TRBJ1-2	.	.	CASSRPARGGYTF	TGTGCCAGCAGCCGCCCTGCAAGAGGTGGCTACACCTTC
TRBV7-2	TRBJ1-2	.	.	CASTRGGSGYGYTF	TGTGCCAGCACCCGGGGGGGGAGCGGCTATGGCTACACCTTC
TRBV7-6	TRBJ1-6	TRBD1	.	CASSLTPGQGNSPLHF	TGTGCCAGCAGCTTAACCCCGGGACAGGGGAATTCACCCCTCCACTTT
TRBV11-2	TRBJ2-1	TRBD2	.	CASSQGLAGASGSKQFF	TGTGCCAGCAGCCAGGGACTAGCGGGGGCCTCGGGTTCGAAACAGTTCTTC
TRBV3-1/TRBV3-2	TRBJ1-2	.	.	CARTWFGSGMRENYGYTF	TGTGCCAGGACATGGTTCGGTTCAGGCATGAGAGAGAACTATGGCTACACCTTC
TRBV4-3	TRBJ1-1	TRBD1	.	CASSQVGGQAENTEAFF	TGCGCCAGCAGCCAAGTAGGGGGACAGGCGGAGAACACTGAAGCTTTCTTT
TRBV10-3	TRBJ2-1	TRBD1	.	CAISESTQGQGEQFF	TGTGCCATCAGTGAGTCGACACAGGGGCAGGGTGAGCAGTTCTTC
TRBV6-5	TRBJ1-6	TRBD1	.	CASSWTGAGSPLHF	TGTGCCAGCAGTTGGACAGGGGCCGGGTCACCCCTCCACTTT
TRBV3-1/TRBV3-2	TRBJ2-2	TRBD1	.	CASSQVSDRGYTGELFF	TGTGCCAGCAGCCAAGTATCGGACAGGGGGTACACCGGGGAGCTGTTTTTT
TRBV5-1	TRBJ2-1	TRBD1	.	CASSVQGIAYNEQFF	TGCGCCAGCAGCGTACAGGGGATAGCCTACAATGAGCAGTTCTTC
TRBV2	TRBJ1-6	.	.	CASRDSQYSPLHF	TGTGCCAGCAGGGATTCACAGTATTCACCCCTCCACTTT
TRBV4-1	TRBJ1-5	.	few	CASSPSDGGGEQPQHF	TGCGCCAGCAGCCCTTCGGACGGAGGGGGGGAGCAGCCCCAGCATTTT
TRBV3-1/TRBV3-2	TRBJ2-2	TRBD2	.	CAIQTSGGKNTGELFF	TGTGCCATCCAAACTAGCGGGGGGAAGAACACCGGGGAGCTGTTTTTT
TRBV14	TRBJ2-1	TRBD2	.	CASSQDLTSGGAYEQFF	TGTGCCAGCAGCCAAGATTTGACTAGCGGGGGGGCCTATGAGCAGTTCTTC
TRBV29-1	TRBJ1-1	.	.	CSVSRELEAFF	TGCAGCGTAAGCCGGGAGCTCGAAGCTTTCTTT
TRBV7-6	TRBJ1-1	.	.	CASSLLGDGNTEAFF	TGTGCCAGCAGCTTACTCGGGGATGGAAACACTGAAGCTTTCTTT
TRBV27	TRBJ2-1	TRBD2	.	CASRRAGGRNEQFF	TGTGCCAGCAGGCGAGCGGGGGGGCGCAATGAGCAGTTCTTC
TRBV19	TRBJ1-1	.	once	CASKQRNTEAFF	TGTGCCAGCAAGCAGCGCAACACTGAAGCTTTCTTT
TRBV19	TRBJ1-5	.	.	CASSTQQGKSQPQHF	TGTGCCAGTAGTACCCAACAGGGAAAGAGTCAGCCCCAGCATTTT
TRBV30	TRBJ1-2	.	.	CAWHRTGRDYGYTF	TGTGCCTGGCATAGAACAGGGAGGGACTATGGCTACACCTTC
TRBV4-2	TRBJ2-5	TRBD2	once	CASSQEGVAGGSIKETQYF	TGTGCCAGCAGCCAAGAAGGGGTAGCGGGGGGGTCTATTAAAGAGACCCAGTACTTC
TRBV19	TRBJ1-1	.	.	CASMTIGGMSEAFF	TGTGCCAGCATGACAATAGGGGGTATGTCTGAAGCTTTCTTT
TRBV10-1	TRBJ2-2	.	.	CASSEMARSGELFF	TGCGCCAGCAGTGAGATGGCTAGGTCCGGGGAGCTGTTTTTT
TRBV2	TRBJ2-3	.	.	CASILFRGSSSTDTQYF	TGTGCCAGCATCCTATTTCGGGGGTCTTCTAGCACAGATACGCAGTATTTT
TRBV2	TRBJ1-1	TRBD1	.	CASGTGVNTEAFF	TGTGCCAGCGGTACAGGGGTGAACACTGAAGCTTTCTTT
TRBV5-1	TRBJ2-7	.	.	CASSLGTNSYEQYF	TGCGCCAGCAGCTTGGGGACAAACTCCTACGAGCAGTACTTC
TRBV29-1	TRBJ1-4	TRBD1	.	CSGVQGANEKLFF	TGCAGCGGGGTCCAGGGGGCTAATGAAAAACTGTTTTTT
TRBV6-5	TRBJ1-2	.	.	CASSYPGSYGYTF	TGTGCCAGCAGTTACCCGGGGAGCTATGGCTACACCTTC
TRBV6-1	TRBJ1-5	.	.	CASSELTYYSNQPQHF	TGTGCCAGCAGTGAGTTAACATATTATAGCAATCAGCCCCAGCATTTT
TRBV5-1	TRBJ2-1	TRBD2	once	CASSAGTSVQGEQFF	TGCGCCAGCAGCGCCGGGACTAGCGTTCAGGGGGAGCAGTTCTTC
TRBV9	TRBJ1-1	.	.	CASSVVTSGITEAFF	TGTGCCAGCAGCGTAGTTACGAGCGGGATCACTGAAGCTTTCTTT
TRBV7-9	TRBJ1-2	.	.	CASSQKARTADGYTF	TGTGCCAGCAGCCAGAAGGCTCGGACAGCGGATGGCTACACCTTC
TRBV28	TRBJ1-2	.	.	CASSLRNYGYTF	TGTGCCAGCAGTTTACGTAACTATGGCTACACCTTC
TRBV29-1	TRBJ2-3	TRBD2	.	CSPLSRLADPPTDTQYF	TGCAGCCCCCTCTCGAGACTAGCGGATCCCCCCACAGATACGCAGTATTTT
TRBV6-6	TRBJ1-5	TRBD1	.	CASSRRGGEGNQPQHF	TGTGCCAGCAGTCGACGAGGGGGCGAGGGCAATCAGCCCCAGCATTTT